Listed below are T cell receptor beta chains from one sample, sequenced in a study of graft-versus-host responses after intestinal transplantation. Clones were sequenced by immunoSEQ multiplex PCR, and TCRdb holds only the in-frame ones, with some missing. The repertoire consists of about 54,000 clones, with around 90% occurring once and the leading ten covering less than 6.5%. Source: PBMCs, taken roughly 95 weeks after intestinal transplant. All receptors derive from a human patient who received an intestinal transplant, so some T cells may come from the graft donor. Each CDR3 is given with its conserved first and last residue.

V gene	J gene	CDR3 protein
TRBV5-6	TRBJ1-1	CASSLARAGLLNTEAFF
TRBV4-1	TRBJ1-1	CASSQVRGTEAFF
TRBV6-5	TRBJ2-5	CASSYAGLQETQYF
TRBV5-6	TRBJ2-2	CASSLGVRGTGELFF
TRBV14	TRBJ1-1	CASSGDRVTEAFF
TRBV6-6	TRBJ1-1	CASKTEVNTEAFF
TRBV4-1	TRBJ1-1	CASSQGSMNTEAFF
TRBV11-2	TRBJ2-5	CASVAGGIETQYF
TRBV5-6	TRBJ2-2	CASSLWISGGAEELFF
TRBV10-3	TRBJ2-5	CAISAGAGRGQETQYF
TRBV18	TRBJ1-3	CASSPDSYPGNTIYF
TRBV18	TRBJ1-4	CASSPRDSSEKLFF
TRBV7-6	TRBJ2-1	CASSKAANSYNEQFF
TRBV25-1	TRBJ2-1	CASSESNNEQFF
TRBV19	TRBJ1-5	CASTDRDNQPQHF
TRBV18	NA	CASSPTGDTYEQYF
TRBV9	TRBJ2-3	CASSPLGETDTQYF
TRBV7-9	TRBJ2-5	CASSLGRGEETQYF
TRBV5-6	TRBJ1-1	CASSLVAENTEAFF
TRBV6-5	TRBJ1-2	CASIKGLAGYTF
TRBV7-3	TRBJ2-2	CASSLTSVGTGELFF
TRBV5-1	TRBJ2-1	CASSVGLALFDEQFF
TRBV4-1	TRBJ2-5	CASSQGSGWETQYF
TRBV2	TRBJ1-1	CASSEAGGRVTEAFF
TRBV27	TRBJ2-3	CASSLNAGVAGYNF
TRBV2	TRBJ1-5	CASSGPDREQPQHF
TRBV6-1	TRBJ2-7	CASRALGTRGNEQYF
TRBV5-1	TRBJ2-5	CASSFGGSLGETQYF
TRBV29-1	TRBJ2-7	CSADLHLREQYF
TRBV5-1	TRBJ2-5	CASSFGPSGAQETQYF
TRBV4-1	TRBJ2-3	CASSQGGGGDTQYF
TRBV10-3	TRBJ1-1	CAISGARGAFF
TRBV7-9	TRBJ1-2	CASSRPDRGHGYTF
TRBV14	TRBJ1-2	CASSRRTTGTAYGYTF
TRBV11-3	TRBJ2-5	CASSRTRGTGGLETQYF
TRBV19	TRBJ1-1	CASSSGDRADTEAFF
TRBV10-2	TRBJ1-2	CASSSWDSYGYTF
TRBV27	TRBJ2-2	CASSFRALGGELFF
TRBV6-5	TRBJ2-7	CASSPQVTAYEQYF
TRBV2	TRBJ2-5	CASSGDYQETQYF
TRBV4-1	TRBJ1-1	CASSQNFGRENTEAFF
TRBV30	TRBJ2-5	CAWSGGQSETQYF
TRBV7-9	TRBJ2-2	CASSFIRLAGRNTGELFF
TRBV7-9	TRBJ2-1	CASSTYTGKVNEQFF
TRBV29-1	TRBJ2-7	CSVGEGGYEQYF
TRBV6-5	NA	CAAARLDTDTQHF
TRBV5-6	TRBJ2-7	CASSLIRGGEQYF
TRBV4-1	TRBJ2-7	CASSQDSGTYEQYF
TRBV7-7	TRBJ2-2	CASCASNTGELFF
TRBV11-2	TRBJ1-2	CASSLDIGVPPLYGYTF
TRBV19	TRBJ1-1	CASTSSSGFPEAFF
TRBV18	TRBJ1-2	CASSPNLRTERDGYTF
TRBV6-1	TRBJ1-5	CASSEQPENQPQHF
TRBV2	TRBJ1-2	CASVGDRDLIWYTF
TRBV6-1	TRBJ1-2	CASTRGPSPSEGYTF
TRBV10-3	TRBJ2-7	CAISEGPQGSEQYF
TRBV2	TRBJ2-4	CASSEGPAKNIQYF